These T cell receptor beta chains were read from a single sample in a study of cytomegalovirus exposure and HLA in healthy donors. The table came from immunoSEQ multiplex PCR; TCRdb's copy has only in-frame clones and leaves some out. The sample has about 260,000 clones, about 90% seen once; the top ten hold approximately 3.1%. What was sequenced was PBMCs. All receptors derive from a woman younger than 45 in good health and CMV-seronegative. Both conserved end residues are part of each CDR3. D genes are given only for firm matches. The size entry is marked missing in some rows and otherwise reads once, few, many or a size class.

j_call | v_call | d_call | clone_size | cdr3_aa | cdr3_nt
TRBJ1-5 | TRBV10-2 | - | - | CASSEWGAPGQPQHF | TGCGCCAGCAGTGAGTGGGGGGCGCCCGGTCAGCCCCAGCATTTT
TRBJ1-2 | TRBV19 | - | - | CASSILDSHGYTF | TGTGCCAGTAGTATCCTAGACAGTCATGGCTACACCTTC
TRBJ2-3 | TRBV11-2 | TRBD1 | - | CASSSGQGSTDTQYF | TGTGCCAGCAGCTCAGGACAGGGCAGCACAGATACGCAGTATTTT
TRBJ2-1 | TRBV5-6 | - | - | CASRPTWGSEQFF | TGTGCCAGCAGGCCAACTTGGGGCAGTGAGCAGTTCTTC
TRBJ2-7 | TRBV29-1 | TRBD1 | once | CSVPTGGEQYF | TGCAGCGTACCTACAGGGGGGGAGCAGTACTTC
TRBJ1-5 | TRBV27 | - | once | CASSRFRGQNQPQHF | TGTGCCAGCAGTCGGTTCAGGGGCCAAAATCAGCCCCAGCATTTT
TRBJ2-1 | TRBV9 | - | - | CASSGGSGLNEQFF | TGTGCCAGCAGCGGGGGTAGCGGCCTCAATGAGCAGTTCTTC
TRBJ2-1 | TRBV28 | TRBD1 | - | CASSFLLPGTESPFF | TGTGCCAGCAGTTTTCTACTGCCCGGGACAGAATCTCCGTTCTTC
TRBJ1-5 | TRBV6-5 | TRBD1 | - | CASSYSGTAGQPQHF | TGTGCCAGCAGTTACTCGGGGACAGCTGGTCAGCCCCAGCATTTT
TRBJ1-1 | TRBV5-1 | - | - | CASSLGGRGLVEAFF | TGCGCCAGCAGCTTGGGTGGGAGGGGACTTGTTGAAGCTTTCTTT
TRBJ2-7 | TRBV6-6 | TRBD1 | - | CASSYSDRGQGEQYF | TGTGCCAGCAGTTACTCGGACAGGGGGCAAGGCGAGCAGTACTTC
TRBJ1-5 | TRBV5-6 | - | once | CASSLATGMGNQPQHF | TGTGCCAGCAGCCTGGCTACAGGGATGGGGAATCAGCCCCAGCATTTT
TRBJ2-7 | TRBV4-1 | TRBD2 | - | CASSQDMGGGEQYF | TGCGCCAGCAGCCAAGATATGGGGGGGGGCGAGCAGTACTTC
TRBJ1-2 | TRBV6-1 | TRBD1 | - | CASTPRGNYGYTF | TGTGCCAGCACACCCAGGGGGAACTATGGCTACACCTTC
TRBJ1-2 | TRBV29-1 | - | - | CSVDSRGAGRDGYTF | TGCAGCGTTGATTCTCGGGGGGCAGGGAGAGATGGCTACACCTTC
TRBJ2-7 | TRBV5-6 | - | - | CASSPRWGEQYF | TGTGCCAGCAGTCCACGATGGGGCGAGCAGTACTTC
TRBJ2-6 | TRBV27 | - | - | CASSSYYSGANVLTF | TGTGCCAGCAGTTCGTACTACTCTGGGGCCAACGTCCTGACTTTC
TRBJ2-1 | TRBV5-1 | TRBD2 | - | CASTFTSGRANEQFF | TGCGCCAGCACCTTTACTAGCGGGAGGGCGAATGAGCAGTTCTTC
TRBJ1-4 | TRBV19 | - | - | CASRSSNEKLFF | TGTGCCAGTCGCTCTTCTAATGAAAAACTGTTTTTT
TRBJ2-1 | TRBV27 | - | once | CASSTGPQQFF | TGTGCCAGCAGCACCGGGCCACAGCAGTTCTTC
TRBJ2-5 | TRBV27 | - | - | CASSPSGETQYF | TGTGCCAGCAGTCCCAGCGGGGAGACCCAGTACTTC
TRBJ2-7 | TRBV12-2 | - | - | CASRLAFDGTSRSEQYF | TGTGCAAGTCGCTTAGCTTTTGATGGGACTAGCAGATCCGAGCAGTACTTC
TRBJ2-3 | TRBV27 | TRBD2 | - | CASFSGSSRDTQYF | TGTGCCAGTTTTAGCGGGAGTTCACGGGATACGCAGTATTTT
TRBJ2-1 | TRBV10-3 | TRBD2 | - | CAISDLFGGSGINEQFF | TGTGCCATCAGTGATCTATTCGGCGGGAGCGGAATAAATGAGCAGTTCTTC
TRBJ2-7 | TRBV6-5 | TRBD1 | - | CASRGQGAYEQYF | TGTGCCAGCAGGGGACAGGGGGCCTACGAGCAGTACTTC
TRBJ2-4 | TRBV28 | - | once | CASRGDKDIQYF | TGTGCCAGCAGGGGGGACAAAGACATTCAGTACTTC
TRBJ2-7 | TRBV20-1 | - | - | CSARGGYEQYF | TGCAGTGCGAGGGGCGGCTACGAGCAGTACTTC
TRBJ2-4 | TRBV30 | - | - | CASLSSAKNIQYF | TGTGCTTCACTAAGTAGCGCCAAAAACATTCAGTACTTC
TRBJ2-7 | TRBV11-3 | TRBD1 | few | CASSSTGQENSYEQYF | TGTGCCAGCAGCTCGACGGGACAGGAGAATTCCTACGAGCAGTACTTC
TRBJ2-7 | TRBV27 | - | - | CASSLSPDYEQYF | TGTGCCAGCAGTTTATCGCCGGACTACGAGCAGTACTTC
TRBJ2-3 | TRBV6-4 | - | - | CASKSGESTDTQYF | TGTGCCAGCAAGTCGGGAGAGAGCACAGATACGCAGTATTTT
TRBJ1-1 | TRBV5-8 | - | once | CASSSTGANTEAFF | TGTGCCAGCAGCTCGACAGGAGCGAACACTGAAGCTTTCTTT
TRBJ1-2 | TRBV4-3 | - | few | CASSQDSAGGGYGYTF | TGCGCCAGCAGCCAAGATTCGGCGGGGGGGGGCTATGGCTACACCTTC
TRBJ2-7 | TRBV7-9 | - | - | CASSRLWGVSPYEQYF | TGTGCCAGCAGCCGCCTGTGGGGTGTAAGCCCCTACGAGCAGTACTTC
TRBJ2-1 | TRBV27 | TRBD2 | - | CASSPPTSGSRDEQFF | TGTGCCAGCAGTCCCCCGACTAGCGGGAGCCGCGATGAGCAGTTCTTC
TRBJ1-2 | TRBV27 | - | - | CASSAGTGNYGYTF | TGTGCCAGCAGCGCGGGGACGGGAAACTATGGCTACACCTTC
TRBJ2-7 | TRBV11-1 | - | few | CASSLHATYEQYF | TGTGCCAGCAGCTTACACGCCACCTACGAGCAGTACTTC
TRBJ2-5 | TRBV19 | TRBD1 | once | CASSTGTGGKETQYF | TGTGCCAGTAGTACGGGGACAGGGGGCAAAGAGACCCAGTACTTC
TRBJ2-1 | TRBV6-6 | - | - | CASSALRGYNEQFF | TGTGCCAGCAGTGCCCTTCGAGGGTACAATGAGCAGTTCTTC
TRBJ2-7 | TRBV28 | TRBD2 | - | CASSLGTSTYEQYF | TGTGCCAGCAGTTTAGGGACTAGCACCTACGAGCAGTACTTC
TRBJ2-7 | TRBV4-1 | - | - | CASSPVGRKRSYEQYF | TGCGCCAGCAGCCCAGTCGGCAGGAAAAGATCCTACGAGCAGTACTTC
TRBJ2-1 | TRBV13 | - | - | CASSLRRASYNEQFF | TGTGCCAGCAGCTTAAGACGGGCCTCCTACAATGAGCAGTTCTTC
TRBJ1-2 | TRBV6-6 | TRBD1 | - | CASRDLTGERYGYTF | TGTGCCAGCAGGGACTTGACAGGGGAACGCTATGGCTACACCTTC
TRBJ2-7 | TRBV25-1 | - | - | CASSSLVGPYEQYF | TGTGCCAGCAGTTCACTGGTTGGCCCCTACGAGCAGTACTTC
TRBJ2-7 | TRBV11-2 | - | few | CASSPGRGESEQYF | TGTGCCAGCAGTCCAGGTCGGGGAGAAAGCGAGCAGTACTTC
TRBJ2-1 | TRBV19 | TRBD2 | - | CASSISVLAGGNEQFF | TGTGCCAGTAGTATATCGGTGCTAGCGGGAGGCAATGAGCAGTTCTTC
TRBJ2-1 | TRBV7-2 | - | once | CASNRDNSYNEQFF | TGTGCCAGCAACCGGGACAACTCCTACAATGAGCAGTTCTTC
TRBJ2-5 | TRBV5-1 | TRBD2 | once | CASSLVSSGPWETQYF | TGCGCCAGCAGCTTGGTGTCTAGCGGACCTTGGGAGACCCAGTACTTC
TRBJ2-3 | TRBV5-6 | TRBD1 | - | CASSLVGTGSTGTDTQYF | TGTGCCAGCAGCTTGGTCGGGACAGGGTCTACCGGGACAGATACGCAGTATTTT
TRBJ2-2 | TRBV29-1 | TRBD2 | - | CSVVTSGRAFGTGELFF | TGCAGCGTGGTGACTAGCGGGAGGGCCTTTGGGACCGGGGAGCTGTTTTTT
TRBJ1-1 | TRBV29-1 | - | - | CSVEGLATLNTEAFF | TGCAGCGTTGAAGGGCTCGCCACCTTGAACACTGAAGCTTTCTTT
TRBJ2-5 | TRBV5-1 | - | - | CASCVSSAVPRETQYF | TGCGCCAGCTGTGTGTCTAGCGCCGTACCAAGAGAGACCCAGTACTTC
TRBJ2-7 | TRBV7-2 | - | - | CASSLDEGSYEQYF | TGTGCCAGCAGCTTAGATGAGGGGAGCTACGAGCAGTACTTC